Shown below are 14 T cell receptor beta chains from a single sample sequenced in a study of blood T cell repertoires in COVID-19. Generated by immunoSEQ multiplex PCR, the TCRdb table keeps only in-frame clones and is missing some. The repertoire holds 85,000 to 130,000 clones, with around 78% as singletons. Sequenced input: peripheral blood. The receptors were sampled from a man older than 75 with COVID-19, enrolled during active disease.

This sequence joins TRBV7-3 and TRBJ2-3, with 13 bases matching TRBD2. V trimming: 3 bases; J trimming: 2 bases; junction bases outside the gene matches: 2. The CDR3 covers 16 residues. Germline CDR1 is SGHTA and CDR2 is FQGTGA. The CDR3 region is CASSLGLAGHTDTQYF. CDR3 sequence (DNA): TGTGCCAGCAGCTTGGGACTAGCGGGGCACACAGATACGCAGTATTTT.

This chain joins TRBV5-1 and TRBJ1-1, with TRBD1 as a possible D gene (6 bases). CDR3 size: 15 residues. Germline-derived CDR1 and CDR2 are SGHRS and YFSETQ. V lost 2 bases and J 1 base, leaving 12 bases between the germline ends. CDR3 amino acids: CASSFSGQQNTEAFF. Written as DNA, the CDR3 is TGCGCCAGCAGCTTTTCAGGACAGCAGAACACTGAAGCTTTCTTT.

In nucleotides, the CDR3 is TGTGCCAGCTCACCTCCCGTGGCCAAAAACATTCAGTACTTC. It encodes CASSPPVAKNIQYF. The V call is TRBV18, the J call TRBJ2-4; D ambiguous. V was shortened by 3 bases and J by 1 base, with 7 bases between the two germline ends. CDR1 is KGHSH, CDR2 LQKENI, per germline. The CDR3 has 14 amino acids.

The V and J genes are TRBV2 and TRBJ1-4; D not resolved. There are 15 residues in the CDR3. Trimming pared 6 bases from V and 5 bases from J, leaving 16 bases between. Germline V CDR1 and CDR2: SNHLY, FYNNEI. Here the CDR3 reads CASSPQAGPNEKLFF. The CDR3 bases are TGTGCCAGCAGCCCTCAAGCTGGGCCGAATGAAAAACTGTTTTTT.

This clone has just a few counts. The chain joins TRBV7-2 to TRBJ1-1; no definite D call. The V gene lost 3 bases and the J gene lost 1 base, with 12 bases spanning the gap. CDR3 size: 15 residues. The germline CDR1 and CDR2 sequences are SGHTA and FQGNSA. The CDR3 DNA reads TGTGCCAGCAGCTTTCGTTCCGCAGGGAACACTGAAGCTTTCTTT. This gives the protein CASSFRSAGNTEAFF.

In this sample, this clone turned up once. The J gene is TRBJ2-7, the V gene TRBV19; D gene unclear. V was cut by 6 bases and J by 0 bases, with 9 bases left in between. The CDR3 is made up of 13 amino acids. CDR1 is LNHDA, CDR2 SQIVND, per germline (reference sequence). The CDR3 DNA reads as TGTGCCAGTAGGCCACCCAGCTCCTACGAGCAGTACTTC. It is translated as CASRPPSSYEQYF. The full variable domain, completed using reference TRBV19 and TRBJ2-7, is DGGITQSPKYLFRKEGQNVTLSCEQNLNHDAMYWYRQDPGQGLRLIYYSQIVNDFQKGDIAEGYSVSREKKESFPLTVTSAQKNPTAFYLCASRPPSSYEQYFGPGTRLTVT.

A few counts support this clone. This rearrangement joins TRBV2 to TRBJ2-7, with 11 bases lining up with TRBD1. V was clipped by 6 bases and J by 5 bases; unmatched bases: 3. The CDR3 loop spans 13 amino acids. The germline V gene encodes CDR1 SNHLY and CDR2 FYNNEI. The CDR3 region is CASSPDRGHEQYF. CDR3 in DNA: TGTGCCAGCAGCCCGGACAGGGGGCACGAGCAGTACTTC.

The gene calls are TRBV28 and TRBJ1-1; 12 bases match TRBD1. From germline, CDR1 is MDHEN and CDR2 SYDVKM. This CDR3 is 13 amino acids long. V shed 3 bases, J shed 9 bases, and the junction held 2 bases outside the gene matches. The CDR3 is CASSFRDRGQAFF. DNA for the CDR3: TGTGCCAGCAGTTTTAGGGACAGGGGGCAAGCTTTCTTT. Drawing the rest from reference TRBV28 and TRBJ1-1, the complete variable domain is DVKVTQSSRYLVKRTGEKVFLECVQDMDHENMFWYRQDPGLGLRLIYFSYDVKMKEKGDIPEGYSVSREKKERFSLILESASTNQTSMYLCASSFRDRGQAFFGQGTRLTVV.

The CDR3 is CASSPPQGASSYEQYF. The DNA for the CDR3 is TGTGCCAGCAGCCCACCCCAGGGGGCGAGCTCCTACGAGCAGTACTTC. This chain uses TRBV7-2 with TRBJ2-7, with 8 nucleotides matching TRBD1. CDR1 SGHTA and CDR2 FQGNSA come from the germline V gene. The length of the CDR3 is 16 residues. The V gene end was trimmed by 5 bases and the J gene end by 0 bases; junction bases not matched to a gene: 9. The variable domain in full, completed from reference TRBV7-2 and TRBJ2-7, reads GAGVSQSPSNKVTEKGKDVELRCDPISGHTALYWYRQSLGQGLEFLIYFQGNSAPDKSGLPSDRFSAERTGGSVSTLTIQRTQQEDSAVYLCASSPPQGASSYEQYFGPGTRLTVT.

The rearrangement links TRBV28 to TRBJ2-1; 9 bases agree with TRBD2. This CDR3 is built from 19 residues. The trim removed 7 bases at V and 0 bases at J, leaving 16 bases unmatched. The germline CDR1 and CDR2 sequences are MDHEN and SYDVKM. In DNA form, the CDR3 reads TGTGCCAGCATAGGGTCAGAGGGGCTAGCGGGGTCCTCCTACAATGAGCAGTTCTTC. Translation: CASIGSEGLAGSSYNEQFF.

The chain carries TRBV6-5 and TRBJ2-3; no definite D call. V lost 2 bases and J lost 6, with 6 bases in between. Germline V gives CDR1 MNHEY, CDR2 SVGAGI. The CDR3 is made up of 12 amino acids. CDR3 in amino acids: CASSYGTDTQYF. The CDR3 DNA reads TGTGCCAGCAGTTACGGTACTGATACGCAGTATTTT.

This chain joins TRBV5-1 and TRBJ1-5; TRBD1 matches 8 bases. The germline V gene encodes CDR1 SGHRS and CDR2 YFSETQ. The trim removed 3 bases at V and 2 bases at J, leaving 7 bases unmatched. The CDR3 covers 16 residues. Here the CDR3 DNA reads TGCGCCAGCAGCTGGGTGACAGGGGCCCGCAATCAGCCCCAGCATTTT. Residues: CASSWVTGARNQPQHF.

The chain couples TRBV6-4 to TRBJ2-1; 7 bases are a match to TRBD2. CDR1 MRHNA and CDR2 SNTAGT come from the germline V gene. This CDR3 has 16 residues. Losses at the gene ends were 4 bases for V and 9 bases for J; bases not matched to a gene: 15. The DNA of the CDR3 is TGTGCCAGCAGTGGGGAGACTAGCCTGAGGAGAAGTGAGCAGTTCTTC. It codes for CASSGETSLRRSEQFF.

This chain links TRBV6-5 with TRBJ1-1; D remains unclear. V was cut by 4 bases and J by 8 bases, with 17 bases left in between. Germline V gene data show CDR1 as MNHEY and CDR2 as SVGAGI. The CDR3 is 14 residues long. Here the CDR3 reads CASSSEVRAVEAFF. The CDR3 DNA sequence: TGTGCCAGCAGTTCCGAGGTGAGGGCCGTCGAAGCTTTCTTT.